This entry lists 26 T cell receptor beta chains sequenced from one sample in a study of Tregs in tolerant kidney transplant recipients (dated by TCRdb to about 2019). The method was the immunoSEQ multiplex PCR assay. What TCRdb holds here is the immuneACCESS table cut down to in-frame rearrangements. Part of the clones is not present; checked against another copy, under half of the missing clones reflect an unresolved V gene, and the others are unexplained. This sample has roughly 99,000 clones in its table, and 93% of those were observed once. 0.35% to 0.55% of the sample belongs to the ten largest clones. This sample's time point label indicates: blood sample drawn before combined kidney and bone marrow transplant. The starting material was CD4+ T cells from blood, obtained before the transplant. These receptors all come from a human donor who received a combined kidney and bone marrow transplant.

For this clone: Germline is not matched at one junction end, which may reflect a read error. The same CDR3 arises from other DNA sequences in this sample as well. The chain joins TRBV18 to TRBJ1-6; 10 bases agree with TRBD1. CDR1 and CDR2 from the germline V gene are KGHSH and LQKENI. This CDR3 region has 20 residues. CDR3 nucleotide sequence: TGTGCCAGCTCACCACTTATGGACAGGGGGTTCGGTTATGATAATTCCCCCCTCCACTTT. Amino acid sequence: CASSPLMDRGFGYDNSPLHF.

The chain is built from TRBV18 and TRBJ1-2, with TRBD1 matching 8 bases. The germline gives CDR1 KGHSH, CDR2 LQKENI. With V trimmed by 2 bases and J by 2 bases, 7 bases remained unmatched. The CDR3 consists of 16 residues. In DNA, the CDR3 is TGTGCCAGCTCACCAGGGACAGGAGATCGGAACTATGGCTACACCTTC. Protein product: CASSPGTGDRNYGYTF.

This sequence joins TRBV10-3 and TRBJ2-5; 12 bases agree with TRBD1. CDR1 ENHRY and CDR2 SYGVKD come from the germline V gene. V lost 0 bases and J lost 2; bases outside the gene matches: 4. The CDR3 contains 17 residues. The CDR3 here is CAISESWDRGLQETQYF. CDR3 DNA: TGTGCCATCAGTGAGTCCTGGGACAGGGGGCTACAAGAGACCCAGTACTTC.

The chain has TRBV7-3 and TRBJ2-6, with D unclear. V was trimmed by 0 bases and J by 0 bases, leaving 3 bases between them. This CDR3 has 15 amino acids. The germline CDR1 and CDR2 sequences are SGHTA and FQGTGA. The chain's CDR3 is CASSLTLSGANVLTF. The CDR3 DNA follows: TGTGCCAGCAGCTTAACCCTCTCTGGGGCCAACGTCCTGACTTTC.

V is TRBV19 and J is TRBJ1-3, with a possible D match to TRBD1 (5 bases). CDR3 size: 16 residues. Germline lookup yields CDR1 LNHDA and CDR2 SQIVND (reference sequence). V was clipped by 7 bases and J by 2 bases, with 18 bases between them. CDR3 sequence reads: CASIPWAGNAGNTIYF. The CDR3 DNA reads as TGTGCCAGTATCCCATGGGCAGGGAATGCTGGAAACACCATATATTTT.

As DNA, the CDR3 is TGTGCCATCAGTGAAAGCGGGGAGCACACAGATACGCAGTATTTT. This encodes CAISESGEHTDTQYF. This chain uses TRBV10-3 with TRBJ2-3, with 7 positions matching TRBD2. The trim removed 3 bases at V and 2 bases at J, leaving 5 bases unmatched. The germline V gene encodes CDR1 ENHRY and CDR2 SYGVKD. This CDR3 spans 15 amino acids.

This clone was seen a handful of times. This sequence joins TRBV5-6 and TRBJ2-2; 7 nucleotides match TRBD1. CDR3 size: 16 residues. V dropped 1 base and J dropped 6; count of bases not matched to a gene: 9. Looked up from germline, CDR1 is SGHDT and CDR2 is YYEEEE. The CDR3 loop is CASSLFRGQISGELFF. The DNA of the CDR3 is TGTGCCAGCAGCTTGTTTCGGGGACAGATATCCGGGGAGCTGTTTTTT.

This CDR3 is CASRVGQPNTEAFF. The CDR3 nucleotides are TGTGCCAGCAGGGTAGGACAGCCGAACACTGAAGCTTTCTTT. The chain recombines TRBV6-1 with TRBJ1-1; tentative D call: TRBD1 (6 bases). The CDR3 extends over 14 amino acids. Trimming took off 6 bases at V and 1 base at J, with 12 bases between the two ends. Germline V gene sequence: CDR1 MNHNS, CDR2 SASEGT.

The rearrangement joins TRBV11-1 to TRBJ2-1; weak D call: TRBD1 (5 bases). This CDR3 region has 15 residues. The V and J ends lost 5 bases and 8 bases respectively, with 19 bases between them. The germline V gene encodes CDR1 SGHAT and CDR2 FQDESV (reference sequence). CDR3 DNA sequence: TGTGCCAGCAGCCTCGGCTCTGGGGCCCTCGATGAGCAGTTCTTC. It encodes CASSLGSGALDEQFF.

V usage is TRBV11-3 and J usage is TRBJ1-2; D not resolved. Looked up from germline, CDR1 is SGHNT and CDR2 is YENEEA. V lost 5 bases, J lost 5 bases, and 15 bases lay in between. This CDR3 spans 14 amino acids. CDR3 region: CASSPMYSTYGYTF. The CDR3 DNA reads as TGTGCCAGCAGCCCAATGTACTCGACATATGGCTACACCTTC.

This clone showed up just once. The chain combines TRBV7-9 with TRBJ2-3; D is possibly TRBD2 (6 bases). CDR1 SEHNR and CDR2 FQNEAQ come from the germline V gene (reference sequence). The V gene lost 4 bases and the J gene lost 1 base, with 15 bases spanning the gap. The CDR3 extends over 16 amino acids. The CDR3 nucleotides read TGTGCCAGCAGCTCCACCCGGGCTAGCGGCACAGATACGCAGTATTTT. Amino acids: CASSSTRASGTDTQYF.

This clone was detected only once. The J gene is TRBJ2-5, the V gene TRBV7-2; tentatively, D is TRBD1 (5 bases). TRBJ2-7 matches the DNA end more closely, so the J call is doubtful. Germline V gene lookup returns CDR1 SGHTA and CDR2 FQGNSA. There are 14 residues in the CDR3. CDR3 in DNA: TGTGCCAGCAGCTTAGGTCAGGGTACCTACGAGCAGTACTTC. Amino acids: CASSLGQGTYEQYF.

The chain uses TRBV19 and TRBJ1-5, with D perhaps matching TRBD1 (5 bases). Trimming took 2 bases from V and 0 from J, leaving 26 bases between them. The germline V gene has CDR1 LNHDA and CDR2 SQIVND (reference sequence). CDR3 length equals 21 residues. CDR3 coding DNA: TGTGCCAGTAGTATAAGCTATAGGGGATTCTCCCTCGGTTATAGCAATCAGCCCCAGCATTTT. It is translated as CASSISYRGFSLGYSNQPQHF.

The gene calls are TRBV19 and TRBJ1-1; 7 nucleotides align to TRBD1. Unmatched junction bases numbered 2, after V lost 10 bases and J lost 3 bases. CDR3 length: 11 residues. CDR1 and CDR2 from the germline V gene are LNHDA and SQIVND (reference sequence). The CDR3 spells CATQGYTEAFF. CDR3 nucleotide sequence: TGTGCCACACAGGGGTACACTGAAGCTTTCTTT.

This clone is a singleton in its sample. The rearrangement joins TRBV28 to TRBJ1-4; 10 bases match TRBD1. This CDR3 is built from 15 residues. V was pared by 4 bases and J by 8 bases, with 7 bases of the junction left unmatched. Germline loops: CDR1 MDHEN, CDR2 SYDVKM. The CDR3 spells CASSSRTGGVEKLFF. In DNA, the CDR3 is TGTGCCAGCAGTTCTCGGACAGGGGGGGTGGAAAAACTGTTTTTT.

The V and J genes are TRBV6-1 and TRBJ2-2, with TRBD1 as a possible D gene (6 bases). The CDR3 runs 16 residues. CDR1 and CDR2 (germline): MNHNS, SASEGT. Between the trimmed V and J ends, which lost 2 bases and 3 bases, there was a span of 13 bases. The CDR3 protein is CASSEPEDSYTGELFF. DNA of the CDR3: TGTGCCAGCAGTGAACCCGAGGACAGCTACACCGGGGAGCTGTTTTTT.

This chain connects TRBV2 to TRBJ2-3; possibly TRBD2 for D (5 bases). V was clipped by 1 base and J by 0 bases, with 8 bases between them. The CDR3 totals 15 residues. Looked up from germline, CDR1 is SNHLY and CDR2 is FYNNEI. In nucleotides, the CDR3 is TGTGCCAGCAGTGAAGTTCGGACTAGCACAGATACGCAGTATTTT. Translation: CASSEVRTSTDTQYF.

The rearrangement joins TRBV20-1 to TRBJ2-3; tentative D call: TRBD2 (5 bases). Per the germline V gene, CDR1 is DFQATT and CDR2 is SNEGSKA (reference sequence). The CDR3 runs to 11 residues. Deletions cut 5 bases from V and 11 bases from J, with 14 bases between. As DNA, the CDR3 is TGCAGTGCTGGTGGGCGGGTAGGGCAGTATTTT. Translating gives CSAGGRVGQYF.

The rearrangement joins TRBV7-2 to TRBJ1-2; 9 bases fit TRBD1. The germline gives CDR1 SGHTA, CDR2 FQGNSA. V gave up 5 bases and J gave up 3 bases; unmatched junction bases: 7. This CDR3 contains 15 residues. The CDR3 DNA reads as TGTGCCAGCAGCGCAGCCGGGACAGGGTACTATGGCTACACCTTC. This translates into CASSAAGTGYYGYTF.

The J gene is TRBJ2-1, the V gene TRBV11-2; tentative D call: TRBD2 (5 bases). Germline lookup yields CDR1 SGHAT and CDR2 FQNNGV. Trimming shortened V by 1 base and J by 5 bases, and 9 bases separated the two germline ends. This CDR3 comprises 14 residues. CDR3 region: CASSLVRAHNEQFF. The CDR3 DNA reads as TGTGCCAGCAGCTTAGTGCGGGCCCACAATGAGCAGTTCTTC.

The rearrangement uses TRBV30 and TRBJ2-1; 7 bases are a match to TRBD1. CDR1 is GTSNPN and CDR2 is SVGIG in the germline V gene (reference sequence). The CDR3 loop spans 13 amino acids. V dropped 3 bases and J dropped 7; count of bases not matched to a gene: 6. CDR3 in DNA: TGTGCCTGGAGGGTAGAGGGGGCGAATGAGCAGTTCTTC. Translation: CAWRVEGANEQFF.

The CDR3 is CASSPGQGASEAFF. The CDR3 nucleotides are TGCGCCAGCAGCCCTGGACAGGGGGCGTCGGAAGCTTTCTTT. J is TRBJ1-1 and V is TRBV5-1; 11 bases are shared with TRBD1. Germline V gene data show CDR1 as SGHRS and CDR2 as YFSETQ. The CDR3 is 14 residues long. The ends lost 4 bases at V and 8 bases at J; junction bases unmatched: 7.

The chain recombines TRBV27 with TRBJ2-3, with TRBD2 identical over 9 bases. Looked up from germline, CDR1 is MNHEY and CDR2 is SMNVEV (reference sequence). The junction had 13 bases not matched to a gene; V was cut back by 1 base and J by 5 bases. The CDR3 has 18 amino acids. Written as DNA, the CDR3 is TGTGCCAGCAGTTTATTGGGGGTCAGCGGGAGGAGAGGAGATACGCAGTATTTT. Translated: CASSLLGVSGRRGDTQYF.

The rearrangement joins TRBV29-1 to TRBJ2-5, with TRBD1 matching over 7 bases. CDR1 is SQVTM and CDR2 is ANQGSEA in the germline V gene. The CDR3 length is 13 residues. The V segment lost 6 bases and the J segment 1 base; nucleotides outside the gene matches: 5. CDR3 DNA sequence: TGCAGCGTAGAGGGACAGACCCAAGAGACCCAGTACTTC. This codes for CSVEGQTQETQYF.

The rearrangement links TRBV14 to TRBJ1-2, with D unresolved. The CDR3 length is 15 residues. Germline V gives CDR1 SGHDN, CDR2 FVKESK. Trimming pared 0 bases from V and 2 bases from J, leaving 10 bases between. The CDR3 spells CASSQDITTNYGYTF. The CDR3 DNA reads TGTGCCAGCAGCCAAGATATTACCACAAACTATGGCTACACCTTC.

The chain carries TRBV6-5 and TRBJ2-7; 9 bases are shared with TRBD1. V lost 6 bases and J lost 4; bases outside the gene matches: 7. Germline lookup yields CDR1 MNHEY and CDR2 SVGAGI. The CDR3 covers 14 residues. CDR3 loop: CASSQGGTGYEQYF. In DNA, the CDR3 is TGTGCCAGCAGCCAAGGGGGGACAGGGTACGAGCAGTACTTC.